Listed below are T cell receptor beta chains from one sample, sequenced in a study of shared clonotypes between healthy human individuals. The table came from immunoSEQ multiplex PCR; TCRdb's copy has only in-frame clones and leaves some out. The table records some 1,900,000 clones, about 95% of them present only once. The sequenced sample was naive CD8+ T cells sorted from blood. These receptors all stem from a young man in good health. Both conserved end residues are part of each CDR3. Each record gives: clone size, V gene, J gene, D gene, CDR3 protein, CDR3 DNA. A D gene is named only where the DNA matches it firmly. Not every row has a clone size; where given, it reads once, few, many or a size class.

abundance: -
v_gene: TRBV2
j_gene: TRBJ2-7
d_gene: TRBD1
CDR3aa: CASSDPGTAHYEQYF
CDR3nt: TGTGCCAGCAGTGACCCCGGGACAGCACACTACGAGCAGTACTTC

abundance: -
v_gene: TRBV27
j_gene: TRBJ1-5
d_gene: TRBD1
CDR3aa: CASSLLGGRDQPQHF
CDR3nt: TGTGCCAGCAGTTTATTAGGGGGCAGGGATCAGCCCCAGCATTTT

abundance: -
v_gene: TRBV4-1
j_gene: TRBJ2-5
d_gene: -
CDR3aa: CASSQASGQETQYF
CDR3nt: TGCGCCAGCAGCCAAGCCAGCGGTCAAGAGACCCAGTACTTC

abundance: -
v_gene: TRBV30
j_gene: TRBJ2-7
d_gene: -
CDR3aa: CAWSGQGLSEQYF
CDR3nt: TGTGCCTGGAGTGGACAGGGACTCTCCGAGCAGTACTTC

abundance: -
v_gene: TRBV19
j_gene: TRBJ1-4
d_gene: -
CDR3aa: CASSPRATTGSREKLFF
CDR3nt: TGTGCCAGTAGTCCAAGGGCGACAACAGGGTCAAGAGAAAAACTGTTTTTT

abundance: -
v_gene: TRBV7-9
j_gene: TRBJ1-4
d_gene: -
CDR3aa: CASTFELLKDEKLFF
CDR3nt: TGTGCCAGCACCTTTGAACTCCTTAAGGATGAAAAACTGTTTTTT

abundance: -
v_gene: TRBV7-2
j_gene: TRBJ2-5
d_gene: -
CDR3aa: CASSSREGGRETQYF
CDR3nt: TGTGCCAGCAGCTCCCGCGAGGGGGGAAGGGAGACCCAGTACTTC

abundance: few
v_gene: TRBV28
j_gene: TRBJ2-1
d_gene: -
CDR3aa: CASNSGAGNEQFF
CDR3nt: TGTGCCAGCAATTCAGGGGCAGGGAATGAGCAGTTCTTC

abundance: -
v_gene: TRBV29-1
j_gene: TRBJ2-7
d_gene: -
CDR3aa: CSVEVPNTYEQYF
CDR3nt: TGCAGCGTTGAAGTCCCGAACACCTACGAGCAGTACTTC

abundance: -
v_gene: TRBV7-9
j_gene: TRBJ2-7
d_gene: TRBD1
CDR3aa: CASSFRTGGDEQYF
CDR3nt: TGTGCCAGCAGCTTCAGGACAGGGGGGGACGAGCAGTACTTC

abundance: -
v_gene: TRBV25-1
j_gene: TRBJ2-5
d_gene: -
CDR3aa: CASSDSIGFIFQETQYF
CDR3nt: TGTGCCAGCAGCGATTCGATAGGGTTCATATTTCAAGAGACCCAGTACTTC

abundance: -
v_gene: TRBV27
j_gene: TRBJ1-6
d_gene: -
CDR3aa: CASSPVGSPLHF
CDR3nt: TGTGCCAGCAGCCCCGTTGGGTCACCCCTCCACTTT

abundance: -
v_gene: TRBV27
j_gene: TRBJ2-2
d_gene: -
CDR3aa: CASSTSGQNTGELFF
CDR3nt: TGTGCCAGCAGTACCTCGGGACAAAACACCGGGGAGCTGTTTTTT

abundance: -
v_gene: TRBV6-1
j_gene: TRBJ2-7
d_gene: -
CDR3aa: CASSEQGLSYEQYF
CDR3nt: TGTGCCAGCAGTGAACAGGGCCTGTCCTACGAGCAGTACTTC

abundance: -
v_gene: TRBV18
j_gene: TRBJ2-7
d_gene: -
CDR3aa: CASSPSESYEQYF
CDR3nt: TGTGCCAGCTCACCTTCGGAATCCTACGAGCAGTACTTC

abundance: -
v_gene: TRBV27
j_gene: TRBJ2-5
d_gene: TRBD2
CDR3aa: CASSNRGEGETQYF
CDR3nt: TGTGCCAGCAGTAACCGGGGGGAGGGGGAGACCCAGTACTTC

abundance: -
v_gene: TRBV27
j_gene: TRBJ2-6
d_gene: TRBD1
CDR3aa: CASSLEGGLSGANVLTF
CDR3nt: TGTGCCAGCAGTTTAGAAGGGGGCCTATCTGGGGCCAACGTCCTGACTTTC

abundance: -
v_gene: TRBV6-5
j_gene: TRBJ1-2
d_gene: -
CDR3aa: CASNPSDGSNYGYTF
CDR3nt: TGTGCCAGCAACCCGTCCGACGGGAGCAACTATGGCTACACCTTC

abundance: -
v_gene: TRBV25-1
j_gene: TRBJ1-1
d_gene: -
CDR3aa: CASSELPGEAFF
CDR3nt: TGTGCCAGCAGTGAATTGCCAGGTGAAGCTTTCTTT

abundance: -
v_gene: TRBV7-9
j_gene: TRBJ1-1
d_gene: -
CDR3aa: CASSLGQVEAFF
CDR3nt: TGTGCCAGCAGCTTAGGACAAGTAGAAGCTTTCTTT

abundance: -
v_gene: TRBV19
j_gene: TRBJ2-1
d_gene: TRBD2
CDR3aa: CASSIGGETASGGMYYNEQFF
CDR3nt: TGTGCCAGTAGTATAGGAGGAGAGACGGCTAGCGGGGGGATGTACTACAATGAGCAGTTCTTC

abundance: -
v_gene: TRBV4-1
j_gene: TRBJ1-2
d_gene: -
CDR3aa: CASSQDISNYGYTF
CDR3nt: TGCGCCAGCAGCCAAGATATTAGTAACTATGGCTACACCTTC

abundance: -
v_gene: TRBV27
j_gene: TRBJ1-1
d_gene: -
CDR3aa: CASSLSEGKNTEAFF
CDR3nt: TGTGCCAGCAGTTTATCGGAGGGAAAGAACACTGAAGCTTTCTTT

abundance: -
v_gene: TRBV10-3
j_gene: TRBJ2-1
d_gene: TRBD1
CDR3aa: CAISGQDRVNNEQFF
CDR3nt: TGTGCCATCAGTGGGCAGGACAGGGTAAACAATGAGCAGTTCTTC

abundance: -
v_gene: TRBV10-1
j_gene: TRBJ2-7
d_gene: -
CDR3aa: CASSPGITYEQYF
CDR3nt: TGCGCCAGCAGTCCGGGAATTACCTACGAGCAGTACTTC

abundance: once
v_gene: TRBV10-2
j_gene: TRBJ2-3
d_gene: -
CDR3aa: CAGGDSRIPDTQYF
CDR3nt: TGCGCCGGAGGGGACTCCAGAATCCCAGATACGCAGTATTTT

abundance: once
v_gene: TRBV9
j_gene: TRBJ1-3
d_gene: -
CDR3aa: CASDLGSSGNTIYF
CDR3nt: TGTGCCAGCGATCTGGGCAGCTCTGGAAACACCATATATTTT

abundance: -
v_gene: TRBV7-3
j_gene: TRBJ2-2
d_gene: -
CDR3aa: CASSLTGSYTGELFF
CDR3nt: TGTGCCAGCAGCTTAACCGGCAGCTACACCGGGGAGCTGTTTTTT

abundance: -
v_gene: TRBV10-2
j_gene: TRBJ2-6
d_gene: TRBD1
CDR3aa: CASSGLSVTGSAGANVLTF
CDR3nt: TGCGCCAGCAGTGGATTGTCCGTGACAGGGTCGGCTGGGGCCAACGTCCTGACTTTC

abundance: -
v_gene: TRBV9
j_gene: TRBJ2-1
d_gene: -
CDR3aa: CASSVDGGVSSYNEQFF
CDR3nt: TGTGCCAGCAGCGTAGATGGGGGAGTGAGCTCCTACAATGAGCAGTTCTTC

abundance: -
v_gene: TRBV11-2
j_gene: TRBJ2-5
d_gene: TRBD1
CDR3aa: CASSLTTGEETQYF
CDR3nt: TGTGCCAGCAGCCTTACTACAGGGGAGGAGACCCAGTACTTC

abundance: once
v_gene: TRBV6-4
j_gene: TRBJ2-7
d_gene: -
CDR3aa: CASSYTATEQPPTQYF
CDR3nt: TGTGCCAGCAGTTATACGGCTACCGAACAGCCGCCAACGCAGTACTTC

abundance: -
v_gene: TRBV10-2
j_gene: TRBJ2-1
d_gene: -
CDR3aa: CASSSPSSYNEQFF
CDR3nt: TGCGCCAGCAGTAGTCCTAGCTCCTACAATGAGCAGTTCTTC

abundance: few
v_gene: TRBV7-6
j_gene: TRBJ2-7
d_gene: TRBD2
CDR3aa: CASSAIGGEQYF
CDR3nt: TGTGCCAGCAGCGCAATCGGGGGGGAGCAGTACTTC

abundance: -
v_gene: TRBV19
j_gene: TRBJ2-7
d_gene: TRBD1
CDR3aa: CASSIGDSPSYEQYF
CDR3nt: TGTGCCAGTAGTATTGGGGACAGCCCCTCCTACGAGCAGTACTTC

abundance: once
v_gene: TRBV27
j_gene: TRBJ1-1
d_gene: TRBD1
CDR3aa: CASSGTGATEAFF
CDR3nt: TGTGCCAGCAGCGGGACAGGGGCCACTGAAGCTTTCTTT

abundance: -
v_gene: TRBV10-3
j_gene: TRBJ2-3
d_gene: -
CDR3aa: CAISQIGEDTQYF
CDR3nt: TGTGCCATCAGCCAGATCGGGGAGGATACGCAGTATTTT

abundance: -
v_gene: TRBV19
j_gene: TRBJ1-1
d_gene: -
CDR3aa: CASKGGLFPEAFF
CDR3nt: TGTGCCAGTAAGGGGGGCTTGTTCCCTGAAGCTTTCTTT

abundance: -
v_gene: TRBV6-5
j_gene: TRBJ1-1
d_gene: -
CDR3aa: CASIDRDSYTEAFF
CDR3nt: TGTGCCAGCATAGACCGGGACTCCTACACTGAAGCTTTCTTT

abundance: -
v_gene: TRBV4-2
j_gene: TRBJ2-7
d_gene: -
CDR3aa: CASSQDFGRRPGEQYF
CDR3nt: TGTGCCAGCAGCCAAGATTTCGGACGCCGGCCGGGCGAGCAGTACTTC

abundance: -
v_gene: TRBV10-3
j_gene: TRBJ2-2
d_gene: -
CDR3aa: CATSTSGPQPGELFF
CDR3nt: TGTGCCACCAGTACCAGCGGGCCCCAGCCCGGGGAGCTGTTTTTT

abundance: -
v_gene: TRBV6-5
j_gene: TRBJ2-7
d_gene: -
CDR3aa: CASSYLPEAYEQYF
CDR3nt: TGTGCCAGCAGTTACCTCCCCGAAGCCTACGAGCAGTACTTC

abundance: few
v_gene: TRBV5-4
j_gene: TRBJ2-7
d_gene: -
CDR3aa: CASSLASYEQYF
CDR3nt: TGTGCCAGCAGCTTGGCCTCCTACGAGCAGTACTTC

abundance: -
v_gene: TRBV6-6
j_gene: TRBJ2-1
d_gene: TRBD2
CDR3aa: CASTPGGRAEGDEQFF
CDR3nt: TGTGCCAGCACCCCCGGCGGGAGGGCCGAAGGTGATGAGCAGTTCTTC

abundance: -
v_gene: TRBV4-2
j_gene: TRBJ2-7
d_gene: TRBD2
CDR3aa: CASSQTGGEQYF
CDR3nt: TGTGCCAGCAGCCAAACGGGGGGGGAGCAGTACTTC

abundance: -
v_gene: TRBV7-9
j_gene: TRBJ2-3
d_gene: TRBD2
CDR3aa: CASIDWGGSFVDTDTQYF
CDR3nt: TGTGCCAGCATCGATTGGGGGGGATCCTTTGTGGACACAGATACGCAGTATTTT

abundance: -
v_gene: TRBV6-5
j_gene: TRBJ1-1
d_gene: -
CDR3aa: CATRQGRAFF
CDR3nt: TGTGCCACCAGGCAGGGGAGAGCTTTCTTT

abundance: -
v_gene: TRBV7-9
j_gene: TRBJ2-1
d_gene: -
CDR3aa: CASSLAPSKGGEQFF
CDR3nt: TGTGCCAGCAGCTTAGCCCCCTCCAAAGGGGGTGAGCAGTTCTTC

abundance: -
v_gene: TRBV9
j_gene: TRBJ2-2
d_gene: TRBD2
CDR3aa: CASSVGASGSTNTGELFF
CDR3nt: TGTGCCAGCAGCGTAGGGGCTAGCGGGAGTACGAACACCGGGGAGCTGTTTTTT

abundance: -
v_gene: TRBV7-9
j_gene: TRBJ2-6
d_gene: -
CDR3aa: CASSPTSRAAYSGANVLTF
CDR3nt: TGTGCCAGCAGCCCCACGAGCCGGGCGGCTTACTCTGGGGCCAACGTCCTGACTTTC

abundance: -
v_gene: TRBV27
j_gene: TRBJ2-3
d_gene: -
CDR3aa: CASSEENYSTDTQYF
CDR3nt: TGTGCCAGCAGTGAAGAAAATTATAGCACAGATACGCAGTATTTT

abundance: -
v_gene: TRBV2
j_gene: TRBJ2-1
d_gene: -
CDR3aa: CASVPPGPLNQHEQFF
CDR3nt: TGTGCCAGCGTGCCTCCGGGACCCCTTAACCAGCATGAGCAGTTCTTC

abundance: -
v_gene: TRBV7-6
j_gene: TRBJ2-1
d_gene: -
CDR3aa: CASSLSGSYNEQFF
CDR3nt: TGTGCCAGCAGCTTAAGCGGATCCTACAATGAGCAGTTCTTC

abundance: -
v_gene: TRBV7-9
j_gene: TRBJ2-3
d_gene: TRBD2
CDR3aa: CASSFAGLASGDTQYF
CDR3nt: TGTGCCAGCAGCTTTGCGGGACTAGCTTCGGGAGATACGCAGTATTTT

abundance: -
v_gene: TRBV20-1
j_gene: TRBJ2-1
d_gene: -
CDR3aa: CSATIDNEQFF
CDR3nt: TGCAGTGCTACTATCGACAATGAGCAGTTCTTC